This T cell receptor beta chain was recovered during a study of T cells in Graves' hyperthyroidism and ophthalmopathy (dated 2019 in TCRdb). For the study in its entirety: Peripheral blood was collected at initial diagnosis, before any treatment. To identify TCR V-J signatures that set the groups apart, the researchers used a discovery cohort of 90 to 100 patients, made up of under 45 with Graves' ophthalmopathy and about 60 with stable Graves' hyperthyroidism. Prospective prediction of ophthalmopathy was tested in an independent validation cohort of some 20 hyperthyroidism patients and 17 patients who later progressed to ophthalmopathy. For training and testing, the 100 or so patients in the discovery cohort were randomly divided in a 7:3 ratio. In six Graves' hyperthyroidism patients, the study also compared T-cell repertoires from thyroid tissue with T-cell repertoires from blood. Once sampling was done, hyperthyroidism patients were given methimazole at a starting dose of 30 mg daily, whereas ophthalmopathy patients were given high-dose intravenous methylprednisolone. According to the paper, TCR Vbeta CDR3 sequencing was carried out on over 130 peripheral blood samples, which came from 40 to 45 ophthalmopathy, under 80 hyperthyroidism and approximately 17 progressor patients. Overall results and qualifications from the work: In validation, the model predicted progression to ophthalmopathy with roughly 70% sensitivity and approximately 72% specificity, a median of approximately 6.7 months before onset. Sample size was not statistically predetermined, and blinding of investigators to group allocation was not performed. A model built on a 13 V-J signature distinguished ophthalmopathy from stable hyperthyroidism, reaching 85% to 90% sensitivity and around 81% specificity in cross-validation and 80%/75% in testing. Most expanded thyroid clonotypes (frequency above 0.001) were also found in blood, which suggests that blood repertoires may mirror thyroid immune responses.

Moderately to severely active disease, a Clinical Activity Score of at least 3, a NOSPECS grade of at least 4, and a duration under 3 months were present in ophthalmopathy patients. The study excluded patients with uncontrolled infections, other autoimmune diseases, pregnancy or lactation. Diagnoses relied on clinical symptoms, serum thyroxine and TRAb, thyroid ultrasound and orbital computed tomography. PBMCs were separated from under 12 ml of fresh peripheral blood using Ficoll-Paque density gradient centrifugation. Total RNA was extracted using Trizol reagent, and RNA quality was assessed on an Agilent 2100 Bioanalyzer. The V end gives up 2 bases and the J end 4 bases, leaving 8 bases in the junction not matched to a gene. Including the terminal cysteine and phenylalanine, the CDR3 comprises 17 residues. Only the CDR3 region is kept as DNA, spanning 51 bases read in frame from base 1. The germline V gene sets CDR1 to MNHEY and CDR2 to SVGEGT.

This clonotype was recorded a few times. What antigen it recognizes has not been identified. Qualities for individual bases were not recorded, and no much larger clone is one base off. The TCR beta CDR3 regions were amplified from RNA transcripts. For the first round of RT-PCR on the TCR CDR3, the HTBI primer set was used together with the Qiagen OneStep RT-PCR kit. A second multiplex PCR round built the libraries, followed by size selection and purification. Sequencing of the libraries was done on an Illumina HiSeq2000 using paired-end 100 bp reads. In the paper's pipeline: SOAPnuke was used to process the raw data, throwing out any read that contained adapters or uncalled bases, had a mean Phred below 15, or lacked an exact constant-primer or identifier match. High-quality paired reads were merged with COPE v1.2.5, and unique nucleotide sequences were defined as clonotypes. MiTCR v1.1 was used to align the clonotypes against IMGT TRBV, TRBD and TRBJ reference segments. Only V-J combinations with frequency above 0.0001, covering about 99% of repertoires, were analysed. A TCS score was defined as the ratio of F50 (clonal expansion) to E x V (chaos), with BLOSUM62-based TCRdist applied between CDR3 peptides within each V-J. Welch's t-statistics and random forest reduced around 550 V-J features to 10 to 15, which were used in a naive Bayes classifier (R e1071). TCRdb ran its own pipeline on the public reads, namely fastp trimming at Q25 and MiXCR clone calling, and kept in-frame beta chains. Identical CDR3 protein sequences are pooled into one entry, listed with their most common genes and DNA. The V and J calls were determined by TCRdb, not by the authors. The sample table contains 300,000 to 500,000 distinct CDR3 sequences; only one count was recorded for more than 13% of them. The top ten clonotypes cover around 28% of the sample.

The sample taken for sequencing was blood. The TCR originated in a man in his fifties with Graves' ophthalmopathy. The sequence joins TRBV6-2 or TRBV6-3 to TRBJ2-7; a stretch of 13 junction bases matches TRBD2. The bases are TGTGCCAGCAGTTACCCGACTAGCGGGAGGAAACCTTACGAGCAGTACTTC. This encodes CASSYPTSGRKPYEQYF.